This TCR beta chain was recorded in a study of cytomegalovirus exposure and HLA in healthy donors. Study observations and caveats: In a later analysis, TCR beta V- and J-gene trimming was associated with a missense DCLRE1C variant. A previous analysis found most TCR beta V segments productive roughly 87% or roughly 30% of the time.

Both 60 Vbeta primers and 13 Jbeta primers went into the PCR. Sequencing used immunoSEQ multiplex PCR; TCRdb keeps in-frame clones, though not all of them. The sample holds around 91,000 clones, 64% seen once. The CDR3 runs 14 residues. V was pared by 0 bases and J by 4 bases, with 9 bases between. Looked up from germline, CDR1 is MNHEY and CDR2 is SVGAGI. On this clone itself: Its specificity is not known.

Sample: PBMCs. V is TRBV6-5 and J is TRBJ1-2; perhaps TRBD1 as D (5 bases). The receptor's source is a man between 60 and 75 years old in good health and CMV-seronegative. The CDR3 is CASSYSWTTYGYTF. CDR3 DNA sequence: TGTGCCAGCAGTTACTCGTGGACAACCTATGGCTACACCTTC.